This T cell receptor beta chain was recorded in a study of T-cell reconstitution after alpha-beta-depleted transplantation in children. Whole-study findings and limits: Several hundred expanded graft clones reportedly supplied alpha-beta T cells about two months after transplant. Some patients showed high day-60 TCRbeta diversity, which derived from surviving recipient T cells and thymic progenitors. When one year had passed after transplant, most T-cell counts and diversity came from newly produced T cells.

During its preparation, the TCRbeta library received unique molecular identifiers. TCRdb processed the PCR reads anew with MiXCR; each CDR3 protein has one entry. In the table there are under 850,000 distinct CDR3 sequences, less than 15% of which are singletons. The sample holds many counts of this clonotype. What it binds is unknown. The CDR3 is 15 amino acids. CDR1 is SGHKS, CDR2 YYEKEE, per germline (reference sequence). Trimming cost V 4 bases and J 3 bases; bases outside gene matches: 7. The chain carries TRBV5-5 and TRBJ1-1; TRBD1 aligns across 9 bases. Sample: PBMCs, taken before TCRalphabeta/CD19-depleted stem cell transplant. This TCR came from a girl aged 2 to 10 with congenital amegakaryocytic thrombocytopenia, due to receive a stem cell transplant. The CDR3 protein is CASSPRDRADTEAFF. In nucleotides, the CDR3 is TGTGCCAGCAGCCCGAGGGACAGGGCAGACACTGAAGCTTTCTTT. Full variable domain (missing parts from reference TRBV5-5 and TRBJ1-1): DAGVTQSPTHLIKTRGQQVTLRCSPISGHKSVSWYQQVLGQGPQFIFQYYEKEERGRGNFPDRFSARQFPNYSSELNVNALLLGDSALYLCASSPRDRADTEAFFGQGTRLTVV.